The T cell receptor beta chain described here comes from a study of shared clonotypes between healthy human individuals. Study summary: Three plates were used per donor for CD4 naive, three for CD4 memory, two for CD8 naive and one for CD8 memory.

Positively selected for CCR7, the CD45RO-negative cells used as naive CD8 cells excluded terminally differentiated effector memory CD45RA+ cells. Some clones are missing from TCRdb's copy, which holds only in-frame ones; the method was immunoSEQ multiplex PCR. This table holds roughly 590,000 clones, around 95% found once. CDR1 is SGHDN and CDR2 is FVKESK in the germline V gene. V lost 1 base and J lost 3, with 15 bases in between. This CDR3 has 16 amino acids. The clonotype comes from a woman in her twenties or thirties in good health. This chain uses TRBV14 with TRBJ1-1; tentative D call: TRBD1 (6 bases). Sample: naive CD8+ T cells sorted from blood. This chain's CDR3 is CASSQVIRAGDTEAFF. The CDR3 DNA reads as TGTGCCAGCAGCCAAGTGATAAGGGCAGGGGACACTGAAGCTTTCTTT.